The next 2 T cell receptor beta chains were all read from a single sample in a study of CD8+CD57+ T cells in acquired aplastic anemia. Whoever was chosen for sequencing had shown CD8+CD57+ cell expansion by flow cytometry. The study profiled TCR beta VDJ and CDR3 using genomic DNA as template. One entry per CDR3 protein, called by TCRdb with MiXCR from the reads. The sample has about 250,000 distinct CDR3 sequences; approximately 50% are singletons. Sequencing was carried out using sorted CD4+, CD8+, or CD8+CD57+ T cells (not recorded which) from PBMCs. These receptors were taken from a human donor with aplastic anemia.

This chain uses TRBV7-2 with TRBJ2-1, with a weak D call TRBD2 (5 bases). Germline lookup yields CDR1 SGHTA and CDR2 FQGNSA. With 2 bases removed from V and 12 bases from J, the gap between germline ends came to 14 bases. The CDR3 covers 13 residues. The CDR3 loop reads CASSLLSGSGQFF. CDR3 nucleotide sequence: TGTGCCAGCAGCTTACTTTCGGGGTCGGGGCAGTTCTTC. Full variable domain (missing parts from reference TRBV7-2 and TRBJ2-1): GAGVSQSPSNKVTEKGKDVELRCDPISGHTALYWYRQSLGQGLEFLIYFQGNSAPDKSGLPSDRFSAERTGGSVSTLTIQRTQQEDSAVYLCASSLLSGSGQFFGPGTRLTVL.

The CDR3 loop is CASSDTRRSSQPQHF. The CDR3 DNA follows: TGTGCCAGCAGCGATACTAGACGGAGCTCTCAGCCCCAGCATTTT. The rearrangement uses TRBV9 and TRBJ1-5; D is ambiguous. The V and J ends lost 3 bases and 6 bases respectively, with 16 bases between them. This CDR3 comprises 15 residues. Germline V CDR1 and CDR2: SGDLS, YYNGEE.